The 31 T cell receptor beta chains reported below all come from one sample, sequenced in a study of T cells in localized non-small cell lung cancer. TCRdb's copy holds only in-frame clones and misses some; the assay was immunoSEQ multiplex PCR. Of roughly 30,000 clones detected, 80% to 95% appear once; the ten largest clones hold roughly 28%. This specimen was peripheral blood, taken before any cancer treatment. These receptor sequences come from a female donor over 55 with stage I lung adenocarcinoma.

The chain employs TRBV28 and TRBJ1-2; perhaps TRBD1 as D (6 bases). The germline V and J ends were trimmed by 2 bases and 7 bases, with 20 bases remaining between them. The germline CDR1 and CDR2 sequences are MDHEN and SYDVKM. This CDR3 region has 16 residues. The CDR3 region has the DNA TGTGCCAGCAGTTTAGTATCCGGGCAGGGGTACGGTGGCTACACCTTC. It encodes CASSLVSGQGYGGYTF.

V gene TRBV11-2 combines with J gene TRBJ1-2; D perhaps matches TRBD1 (5 bases). Trimming stripped 5 bases from V and 0 bases from J, with 22 bases between. The germline V gene has CDR1 SGHAT and CDR2 FQNNGV. This CDR3 contains 18 residues. DNA of the CDR3: TGTGCCAGCAGCCCGCTCACCGGGACGGCTAGAGCTAACTATGGCTACACCTTC. This codes for CASSPLTGTARANYGYTF.

This chain connects TRBV7-2 to TRBJ1-3; D unresolved. Germline assignment: CDR1 SGHTA and CDR2 FQGNSA. Trimming took off 1 base at V and 0 bases at J, with 7 bases between the two ends. The CDR3 covers 15 residues. Written as DNA, the CDR3 is TGTGCCAGCAGCTTAGTTCATCTCTCTGGAAACACCATATATTTT. Translation gives CASSLVHLSGNTIYF. Based on the CDR3 plus reference TRBV7-2 and TRBJ1-3, the full variable domain is GAGVSQSPSNKVTEKGKDVELRCDPISGHTALYWYRQSLGQGLEFLIYFQGNSAPDKSGLPSDRFSAERTGGSVSTLTIQRTQQEDSAVYLCASSLVHLSGNTIYFGEGSWLTVV.

V is TRBV7-9 and J is TRBJ2-7; TRBD1 or TRBD2 may be the D gene (6 bases each). The CDR3 is 16 residues long. V lost 7 bases to trimming and J lost 7 bases, with 26 bases between them. The germline CDR1 and CDR2 sequences are SEHNR and FQNEAQ (reference sequence). The CDR3 here is CASTLKGGGGLREQYF. CDR3 sequence (DNA): TGTGCCAGCACCCTAAAAGGAGGGGGAGGCCTTAGGGAGCAGTACTTC.

The gene calls are TRBV9 and TRBJ2-5; D possibly corresponds to TRBD1 (5 bases). CDR1 and CDR2 from the germline V gene are SGDLS and YYNGEE. Trimming removed 0 bases at V and 5 bases at J, with 17 bases between. The CDR3 runs to 16 residues. This CDR3 is CASSVGQGISVETQYF. The CDR3 nucleotides are TGTGCCAGCAGCGTAGGCCAGGGAATTAGTGTGGAGACCCAGTACTTC.

The rearrangement joins TRBV7-8 to TRBJ2-7, with TRBD2 as a possible D gene (6 bases). The germline V gene encodes CDR1 SGHVS and CDR2 FQNEAQ. CDR3 size: 16 residues. V lost 4 bases to trimming and J lost 6 bases, with 22 bases between them. The CDR3 loop is CASSSFRLVRTGEQYF. DNA for the CDR3: TGTGCCAGCAGCTCTTTTCGACTAGTCCGTACTGGCGAGCAGTACTTC.

V gene TRBV19 combines with J gene TRBJ1-1; no reliable D call. The V end lost 7 bases, the J end lost 3 bases, and 9 bases lay between the germline ends. CDR1 and CDR2 from the germline V gene are LNHDA and SQIVND (reference sequence). CDR3 size: 12 residues. The CDR3 region is CASIARDTEAFF. Written as DNA, the CDR3 is TGTGCCAGTATCGCAAGGGACACTGAAGCTTTCTTT. Drawing the rest from reference TRBV19 and TRBJ1-1, the complete variable domain is DGGITQSPKYLFRKEGQNVTLSCEQNLNHDAMYWYRQDPGQGLRLIYYSQIVNDFQKGDIAEGYSVSREKKESFPLTVTSAQKNPTAFYLCASIARDTEAFFGQGTRLTVV.

The gene calls are TRBV28 and TRBJ2-7; 8 positions agree with TRBD2. J gave up 1 base and V 3 bases, and 5 bases lay outside the gene matches. The CDR3 has 15 residues. The germline V gene encodes CDR1 MDHEN and CDR2 SYDVKM. Here the CDR3 DNA reads TGTGCCAGCAGTTTCATCTCGGGAGGGTCCTACGAGCAGTACTTC. This translates into CASSFISGGSYEQYF.

This chain connects TRBV19 to TRBJ2-3; D possibly uses TRBD1 or TRBD2 (6 bases each). The CDR3 loop spans 14 amino acids. V gave up 7 bases and J gave up 5 bases, with 16 bases separating them. Per germline, CDR1 LNHDA and CDR2 SQIVND (reference sequence). CDR3 bases: TGTGCCAGTATCTCTCCGGGGGCTGGAGATACGCAGTATTTT. As protein: CASISPGAGDTQYF. The variable domain in full, completed from reference TRBV19 and TRBJ2-3, reads DGGITQSPKYLFRKEGQNVTLSCEQNLNHDAMYWYRQDPGQGLRLIYYSQIVNDFQKGDIAEGYSVSREKKESFPLTVTSAQKNPTAFYLCASISPGAGDTQYFGPGTRLTVL.

The rearrangement joins TRBV28 to TRBJ2-1; 11 bases are shared with TRBD1. Losses at the gene ends were 5 bases for V and 7 bases for J; bases not matched to a gene: 10. In germline, CDR1 is MDHEN, CDR2 SYDVKM. CDR3 length equals 16 residues. CDR3: CASSPHGQGAKNEQFF. CDR3 in DNA: TGTGCCAGCAGTCCCCACGGACAGGGGGCGAAGAATGAGCAGTTCTTC. The full variable domain, in which reference TRBV28 and TRBJ2-1 provide the parts outside the CDR3, is DVKVTQSSRYLVKRTGEKVFLECVQDMDHENMFWYRQDPGLGLRLIYFSYDVKMKEKGDIPEGYSVSREKKERFSLILESASTNQTSMYLCASSPHGQGAKNEQFFGPGTRLTVL.

The chain uses TRBV5-6 and TRBJ2-7, with D possibly called TRBD1 or TRBD2 (5 bases each). The CDR3 is 15 residues long. V lost 4 bases to trimming and J lost 0 bases, with 14 bases between them. Looked up from germline, CDR1 is SGHDT and CDR2 is YYEEEE. CDR3 sequence: CASSEGPFLSYEQYF. CDR3 DNA: TGTGCCAGCAGCGAGGGACCTTTTCTCTCCTACGAGCAGTACTTC.

The chain joins TRBV5-6 to TRBJ1-4; D may be TRBD1 (6 bases). Deletions cut 0 bases from V and 13 bases from J, with 13 bases between. CDR3 length: 13 amino acids. CDR1 and CDR2 from the germline V gene are SGHDT and YYEEEE. The CDR3 nucleotides are TGTGCCAGCAGCTTGGGACGGGGGGGCACACTGTTTTTT. Translating gives CASSLGRGGTLFF. The full variable domain, its missing parts supplied by reference TRBV5-6 and TRBJ1-4, is DAGVTQSPTHLIKTRGQQVTLRCSPKSGHDTVSWYQQALGQGPQFIFQYYEEEERQRGNFPDRFSGHQFPNYSSELNVNALLLGDSALYLCASSLGRGGTLFFGSGTQLSVL.

This chain joins TRBV2 and TRBJ1-3; D not resolved. This CDR3 comprises 11 residues. Trimming pared 6 bases from V and 7 bases from J, leaving 7 bases between. From germline, CDR1 is SNHLY and CDR2 FYNNEI. Here the CDR3 DNA reads TGTGCCAGCAGGGTGAAGAACACCATATATTTT. Protein sequence: CASRVKNTIYF.

J is TRBJ1-1 and V is TRBV10-3; tentatively, D is TRBD1 (5 bases). This CDR3 region has 14 residues. V was shortened by 6 bases and J by 1 base, with 12 bases between the two germline ends. Germline CDR1 reads ENHRY; CDR2 reads SYGVKD. CDR3 sequence: CAIRQGDENTEAFF. The CDR3 bases are TGTGCCATCAGGCAGGGAGACGAGAACACTGAAGCTTTCTTT.

The genes are TRBV5-1 and TRBJ1-1, with a weak D call TRBD1 (6 bases). CDR3 size: 15 residues. V lost 4 bases and J 1 base, leaving 14 bases between the germline ends. The germline gives CDR1 SGHRS, CDR2 YFSETQ. Here the CDR3 DNA reads TGCGCCAGCAGCCCCCAGGGGAGGGAGAACACTGAAGCTTTCTTT. It is translated as CASSPQGRENTEAFF.

The V and J genes are TRBV15 and TRBJ1-3, with D maybe TRBD1 (5 bases). The CDR3 covers 13 residues. Trimming cost V 5 bases and J 4 bases, with 9 bases left between them. In germline, CDR1 is LNHNV, CDR2 YYDKDF (reference sequence). In DNA form, the CDR3 reads TGTGCCACCAGCTTTCAGGGAGGAAACACCATATATTTT. It encodes CATSFQGGNTIYF.

This chain connects TRBV5-1 to TRBJ1-2, with D unresolved. Trimming left V 0 bases short and J 8 bases short, with 11 bases between. Germline lookup yields CDR1 SGHRS and CDR2 YFSETQ. The CDR3 contains 13 residues. This chain's CDR3 is CASSLAEGEGYTF. CDR3 bases: TGCGCCAGCAGCTTGGCCGAGGGAGAGGGCTACACCTTC.

The rearrangement joins TRBV10-3 to TRBJ2-2, with 10 bases lining up with TRBD1. V was clipped by 6 bases and J by 1 base; unmatched bases: 5. The CDR3 has 16 amino acids. Germline V lookup: CDR1 ENHRY, CDR2 SYGVKD. The DNA for the CDR3 is TGTGCCATCAGGGACAGGGGGTCCTTGAACACCGGGGAGCTGTTTTTT. It is translated as CAIRDRGSLNTGELFF.

The rearrangement links TRBV6-5 to TRBJ2-5; 11 nucleotides align to TRBD2. Per the germline V gene, CDR1 is MNHEY and CDR2 is SVGAGI. V was clipped by 5 bases and J by 4 bases; unmatched bases: 6. The CDR3 runs 15 residues. The CDR3 DNA is TGTGCCAGCAGTAACTTAGCGGGGGGGCCAGAGACCCAGTACTTC. It specifies CASSNLAGGPETQYF.

The V and J genes are TRBV5-4 and TRBJ2-1, with a possible D match to TRBD2 (7 bases). This CDR3 region has 15 residues. The germline gives CDR1 SGHNT, CDR2 YYREEE (reference sequence). The germline V and J ends were trimmed by 2 bases and 9 bases, with 18 bases remaining between them. The CDR3 sequence: CASSLKVGGGGEQFF. The CDR3 nucleotides read TGTGCCAGCAGCTTAAAGGTCGGAGGGGGGGGTGAGCAGTTCTTC. The entire variable domain, with the rest obtained from reference TRBV5-4 and TRBJ2-1, is as follows: ETGVTQSPTHLIKTRGQQVTLRCSSQSGHNTVSWYQQALGQGPQFIFQYYREEENGRGNFPPRFSGLQFPNYSSELNVNALELDDSALYLCASSLKVGGGGEQFFGPGTRLTVL.

The chain uses TRBV5-1 and TRBJ2-7, with 9 bases fitting TRBD2. V shed 5 bases and J 7 bases; nucleotides not matched to a gene: 13. Germline CDR1 reads SGHRS; CDR2 reads YFSETQ. CDR3 length: 15 residues. The CDR3 nucleotides read TGCGCCAGCAGGGCGGGAGGGCCTCTCGGGAGTGAGCAGTACTTC. Translating gives CASRAGGPLGSEQYF.

The chain recombines TRBV18 with TRBJ1-1; D gene ambiguous. V lost 3 bases and J lost 1, with 6 bases in between. CDR3 length: 13 amino acids. Looked up from germline, CDR1 is KGHSH and CDR2 is LQKENI. CDR3 nucleotide sequence: TGTGCCAGCTCACCGGCAGGGAACACTGAAGCTTTCTTT. This sequence encodes CASSPAGNTEAFF.

The CDR3 loop reads CASSQVKGATNEKLFF. DNA of the CDR3: TGCGCCAGCAGCCAAGTGAAAGGAGCAACTAATGAAAAACTGTTTTTT. This rearrangement joins TRBV4-1 to TRBJ1-4; D remains unclear. Germline values: CDR1 MGHRA, CDR2 YSYEKL. Trimming cost V 1 base and J 0 bases, with 9 bases left between them. This CDR3 is 16 amino acids long.

CDR3 residues: CASSESQGARRTEAFF. The CDR3 coding sequence is TGTGCCAGCAGTGAATCGCAGGGGGCAAGGCGGACTGAAGCTTTCTTT. V is TRBV25-1 and J is TRBJ1-1; 8 bases are a match to TRBD1. The CDR3 totals 16 residues. After removal of 1 base from V and 5 bases from J, the junction contained 9 bases not matched to a gene. Germline V gives CDR1 MGHDK, CDR2 SYGVNS. The full variable domain, in which reference TRBV25-1 and TRBJ1-1 provide the parts outside the CDR3, is EADIYQTPRYLVIGTGKKITLECSQTMGHDKMYWYQQDPGMELHLIHYSYGVNSTEKGDLSSESTVSRIRTEHFPLTLESARPSHTSQYLCASSESQGARRTEAFFGQGTRLTVV.

This chain uses TRBV4-1 with TRBJ1-3; D gene uncertain. The CDR3 runs to 14 residues. Trimming cost V 5 bases and J 4 bases, with 12 bases left between them. From germline, CDR1 is MGHRA and CDR2 YSYEKL. The CDR3 sequence is CASSSPTRGNTIYF. CDR3 nucleotides: TGCGCCAGCAGCTCGCCGACAAGGGGAAACACCATATATTTT.

This rearrangement joins TRBV7-8 to TRBJ2-3; no firm D call. V dropped 5 bases and J dropped 2 bases, with 17 bases sitting between them. Germline V gene sequence: CDR1 SGHVS, CDR2 FQNEAQ. The CDR3 extends over 16 amino acids. In DNA form, the CDR3 reads TGTGCCAGCAGCGACCTGGGCGGTAGGGCCACAGATACGCAGTATTTT. This encodes CASSDLGGRATDTQYF. The variable domain in full, with the rest retrieved from reference TRBV7-8 and TRBJ2-3, is GAGVSQSPRYKVAKRGQDVALRCDPISGHVSLFWYQQALGQGPEFLTYFQNEAQLDKSGLPSDRFFAERPEGSVSTLKIQRTQQEDSAVYLCASSDLGGRATDTQYFGPGTRLTVL.

This sequence joins TRBV4-2 and TRBJ2-3; 15 bases are shared with TRBD2. V lost 2 bases and J lost 0; bases outside the gene matches: 9. This CDR3 spans 20 amino acids. Germline CDR1 LGHNA, CDR2 YNFKEQ. CDR3 region: CASSQNPGLAGGLSTDTQYF. As DNA, the CDR3 is TGTGCCAGCAGCCAAAATCCGGGACTAGCGGGGGGCCTGAGCACAGATACGCAGTATTTT.

The V gene is TRBV6-1, the J gene TRBJ1-5; D remains unclear. With 1 base removed from V and 0 bases from J, the gap between germline ends came to 13 bases. CDR1 is MNHNS and CDR2 is SASEGT in the germline V gene. CDR3 length: 17 amino acids. In DNA form, the CDR3 reads TGTGCCAGCAGTGAAGGCAGAGATTCGTATAGCAATCAGCCCCAGCATTTT. It encodes CASSEGRDSYSNQPQHF.

The V and J genes are TRBV29-1 and TRBJ1-2; no clear D gene. With 0 bases removed from V and 4 bases from J, the gap between germline ends came to 24 bases. Germline V gene data show CDR1 as SQVTM and CDR2 as ANQGSEA. The CDR3 covers 18 residues. The CDR3 DNA is TGCAGCGTTGAAGATCTCATTCTGTCCCCCTCAAACCCCTATGGCTACACCTTC. This codes for CSVEDLILSPSNPYGYTF.

This clone came up a few times. The chain combines TRBV5-1 with TRBJ1-3; no clear D. There are 14 residues in the CDR3. Germline V gene lookup returns CDR1 SGHRS and CDR2 YFSETQ. Trimming stripped 3 bases from V and 0 bases from J, with 7 bases between. CDR3 sequence (DNA): TGCGCCAGCAGCTCGTCTAGCTCTGGAAACACCATATATTTT. Its translation is CASSSSSSGNTIYF.

The chain links TRBV5-6 to TRBJ1-2; no reliable D call. CDR3 length: 15 residues. From germline, CDR1 is SGHDT and CDR2 YYEEEE. Between the trimmed V and J ends, which lost 0 bases and 2 bases, there was a span of 11 bases. The DNA of the CDR3 is TGTGCCAGCAGCTTGGTAGCCATCGAAAACTATGGCTACACCTTC. Translating gives CASSLVAIENYGYTF.